These 32 T cell receptor beta chains were all obtained from the same sample, sequenced in a study of control samples from healthy donors and cancer patients. Clones were sequenced by immunoSEQ multiplex PCR, and TCRdb holds only the in-frame ones, with some missing. Found here are fewer than 300,000 clones, more than 65% of them singletons; the top ten hold 10% to 15%. Sequencing used PBMCs. These receptors came from a woman between 55 and 75 years old with lung cancer.

The chain combines TRBV7-8 with TRBJ1-4, with a weak D call TRBD1 (6 bases). This CDR3 region has 14 residues. Germline CDR1 SGHVS, CDR2 FQNEAQ. Between the trimmed V and J ends, which lost 8 bases and 4 bases, there was a span of 14 bases. The CDR3 region is CASAPGARNEKLFF. CDR3 coding DNA: TGTGCCAGCGCGCCGGGGGCGCGTAATGAAAAACTGTTTTTT. Filled out from reference TRBV7-8 and TRBJ1-4, the complete variable domain reads GAGVSQSPRYKVAKRGQDVALRCDPISGHVSLFWYQQALGQGPEFLTYFQNEAQLDKSGLPSDRFFAERPEGSVSTLKIQRTQQEDSAVYLCASAPGARNEKLFFGSGTQLSVL.

The chain uses TRBV6-6 and TRBJ2-1; D unresolved. The CDR3 sequence is 15 residues long. In germline, CDR1 is MNHNY, CDR2 SVGAGI (reference sequence). The V end was cut by 6 bases, the J end by 0 bases, with 12 bases between. The CDR3 DNA is TGTGCCAGCAGGCCTCCGAGGAGCTCCTACAATGAGCAGTTCTTC. This gives the protein CASRPPRSSYNEQFF.

V gene TRBV4-2 combines with J gene TRBJ1-1; weak D call: TRBD1 (6 bases). Germline-derived CDR1 and CDR2 are LGHNA and YNFKEQ. The CDR3 is made up of 15 amino acids. V gave up 4 bases and J gave up 5 bases, with 17 bases separating them. The CDR3 here is CASSRELRGGTEAFF. CDR3 DNA: TGTGCCAGCAGCCGCGAACTCAGGGGAGGGACTGAAGCTTTCTTT.

The rearrangement uses TRBV4-1 and TRBJ2-7; D is ambiguous. In germline, CDR1 is MGHRA, CDR2 YSYEKL. V was shortened by 6 bases and J by 4 bases, with 19 bases between the two germline ends. There are 15 residues in the CDR3. This chain's CDR3 is CASSTSPQTSYEQYF. CDR3 nucleotides: TGCGCCAGCAGTACAAGTCCCCAGACGAGTTACGAGCAGTACTTC.

The chain is built from TRBV12-3 or TRBV12-4 and TRBJ1-1; D is ambiguous. The germline V and J ends were trimmed by 1 base and 4 bases, with 7 bases remaining between them. This CDR3 spans 13 amino acids. The CDR3 here is CASSLGIATEAFF. CDR3 DNA: TGTGCCAGCAGTTTAGGGATAGCCACTGAAGCTTTCTTT.

The V call is TRBV9, the J call TRBJ2-7, with D perhaps being TRBD1 or TRBD2 (6 bases each). V shed 4 bases and J shed 1 base, with 18 bases lying between them. Germline lookup yields CDR1 SGDLS and CDR2 YYNGEE. The CDR3 runs 16 residues. CDR3 loop: CASSPRGPRGSYEQYF. The CDR3 nucleotides read TGTGCCAGCAGCCCCCGGGGGCCACGGGGATCCTACGAGCAGTACTTC.

This clone was seen only a few times. Its ends do not fully match the called genes, so a read error is possible. This chain connects TRBV11-2 to TRBJ2-5; possibly TRBD1 or TRBD2 for D (5 bases each). CDR3 size: 16 residues. Per the germline V gene, CDR1 is SGHAT and CDR2 is FQNNGV. The CDR3 nucleotides read TGTGCCAGCAGCTTAGGTGGCTTTGTGACAAGGGGACCCATACACTTC. Translation gives CASSLGGFVTRGPIHF. The full variable domain, with the rest looked up from reference TRBV11-2 and TRBJ2-5, is EAGVAQSPRYKIIEKRQSVAFWCNPISGHATLYWYQQILGQGPKLLIQFQNNGVVDDSQLPKDRFSAERLKGVDSTLKIQPAKLEDSAVYLCASSLGGFVTRGPIHFGPGTRLLVL.

V is TRBV6-1 and J is TRBJ1-2; weak D call: TRBD1 (6 bases). CDR1 MNHNS and CDR2 SASEGT come from the germline V gene. CDR3 length equals 14 residues. V was clipped by 3 bases and J by 6 bases, with 14 bases between them. The CDR3 DNA follows: TGTGCCAGCAGTGATTTGCCAGGGGCCGATGGCTACACCTTC. It is translated as CASSDLPGADGYTF.

There are a few counts of this clone. The chain has TRBV20-1 and TRBJ2-6; D unresolved. The length of the CDR3 is 14 residues. Germline values: CDR1 DFQATT, CDR2 SNEGSKA (reference sequence). The V end lost 3 bases, the J end lost 2 bases, and 8 bases lay between the germline ends. CDR3 coding DNA: TGCAGTGCTAGTGTATTAACTGGGGCCAACGTCCTGACTTTC. This codes for CSASVLTGANVLTF.

This clone was counted between two and nine times. The J gene is TRBJ1-3, the V gene TRBV18; 7 bases are a match to TRBD1. The CDR3 has 14 residues. The ends lost 6 bases at V and 4 bases at J; junction bases unmatched: 6. From germline, CDR1 is KGHSH and CDR2 LQKENI. CDR3 in DNA: TGTGCCAGCTCCCATGGACAGGCGGGAAACACCATATATTTT. Protein: CASSHGQAGNTIYF.

The chain carries TRBV5-1 and TRBJ2-5; TRBD1 matches at 8 bases. The CDR3 sequence is 15 residues long. The germline V gene has CDR1 SGHRS and CDR2 YFSETQ. Losses at the gene ends were 0 bases for V and 2 bases for J; bases not matched to a gene: 3. The DNA of the CDR3 is TGCGCCAGCAGCTTGGATAGACAGGGGCAAGAGACCCAGTACTTC. It codes for CASSLDRQGQETQYF.

Only one count was recorded for this clone. The CDR3 loop is CASSFWGRGQPQHF. CDR3 nucleotides: TGTGCCAGCAGCTTTTGGGGCAGGGGTCAGCCCCAGCATTTT. This chain uses TRBV5-6 with TRBJ1-5; D perhaps matches TRBD1 (6 bases). Deletions cut 2 bases from V and 6 bases from J, with 12 bases between. Germline lookup yields CDR1 SGHDT and CDR2 YYEEEE. The CDR3 runs 14 residues.

The chain has TRBV5-1 and TRBJ2-1; no clear D gene. The CDR3 covers 15 residues. Trimming pared 2 bases from V and 2 bases from J, leaving 11 bases between. The germline gives CDR1 SGHRS, CDR2 YFSETQ. The CDR3 spells CASSLRDTTYNEQFF. DNA for the CDR3: TGCGCCAGCAGCTTACGTGACACCACCTACAATGAGCAGTTCTTC.

This clone was counted a single time. This sequence joins TRBV15 and TRBJ1-5, with D possibly TRBD1 on 5 matching bases. The length of the CDR3 is 17 residues. The ends were cut back, 2 bases at V and 0 bases at J, with 14 bases in the middle. Germline V lookup: CDR1 LNHNV, CDR2 YYDKDF (reference sequence). The CDR3 DNA sequence: TGTGCCACCAGCAGACCGTTGGGACCTTATAGCAATCAGCCCCAGCATTTT. Its protein is CATSRPLGPYSNQPQHF.

This clone was seen a single time. This chain joins TRBV12-3 or TRBV12-4 and TRBJ2-2; D gene ambiguous. V was shortened by 2 bases and J by 6 bases, with 4 bases between the two germline ends. The CDR3 has 12 amino acids. DNA of the CDR3: TGTGCCAGCAGTTTATGGGCCGGGGAGCTGTTTTTT. Amino acids: CASSLWAGELFF.

This chain connects TRBV27 to TRBJ1-2; D not resolved. The ends were cut back, 6 bases at V and 1 base at J, with 9 bases in the middle. The CDR3 length is 13 residues. Germline assignment: CDR1 MNHEY and CDR2 SMNVEV (reference sequence). The CDR3 sequence: CASSLTDNYGYTF. The CDR3 nucleotides are TGTGCCAGCAGCCTAACAGATAACTATGGCTACACCTTC.

The V and J genes are TRBV2 and TRBJ1-1, with no clear D. The CDR3 runs to 14 residues. V was cut by 6 bases and J by 0 bases, with 11 bases left in between. Germline values: CDR1 SNHLY, CDR2 FYNNEI. The CDR3 reads CASRGRLVNTEAFF. The CDR3, as DNA: TGTGCCAGCAGAGGCAGGCTCGTGAACACTGAAGCTTTCTTT.

The chain has TRBV24-1 and TRBJ2-1; 9 bases line up with TRBD2. CDR1 and CDR2 (germline): KGHDR, SFDVKD. The CDR3 spans 13 residues. V shed 9 bases, J shed 3 bases, and the junction held 2 bases outside the gene matches. CDR3 amino acids: CATGTSSYNEQFF. CDR3 DNA: TGTGCCACCGGGACTAGCAGCTACAATGAGCAGTTCTTC.

This clone was seen only once. V usage is TRBV3-1 (or the pseudogene TRBV3-2) and J usage is TRBJ1-2; D is uncertain. The length of the CDR3 is 13 residues. CDR1 is LGHDT and CDR2 is YNNKEL in the germline V gene (reference sequence). The V and J ends lost 0 bases and 8 bases respectively, with 10 bases between them. CDR3 DNA: TGTGCCAGCAGCCAAGAGGTGATGGTGGGCTACACCTTC. Its translation is CASSQEVMVGYTF.

The table lists this clone with a few counts. The rearrangement uses TRBV10-1 and TRBJ2-7, with D perhaps TRBD1 (5 bases). Germline V gene sequence: CDR1 WNHNN, CDR2 SYGVQD (reference sequence). The ends were cut back, 5 bases at V and 3 bases at J, with 11 bases in the middle. The CDR3 is made up of 13 amino acids. The DNA for the CDR3 is TGCGCCAGCAGTTTTGACAGTGACTACGAGCAGTACTTC. Amino acid sequence: CASSFDSDYEQYF.

This clone was observed a single time. The chain recombines TRBV28 with TRBJ1-5; 7 nucleotides line up with TRBD1. Germline-derived CDR1 and CDR2 are MDHEN and SYDVKM. Germline trimming cut 3 bases from V and 0 bases from J; bases unmatched to any gene: 5. The CDR3 length is 16 residues. CDR3 amino acids: CASSLTGKYSNQPQHF. The CDR3 nucleotides are TGTGCCAGCAGTTTGACAGGGAAGTATAGCAATCAGCCCCAGCATTTT.

The CDR3 reads CASRGQGSLNTGELFF. The CDR3 DNA sequence: TGCGCCAGCAGGGGACAGGGATCTTTGAACACCGGGGAGCTGTTTTTT. The V gene is TRBV4-1, the J gene TRBJ2-2; 9 bases align to TRBD1. The CDR3 spans 16 residues. CDR1 is MGHRA, CDR2 YSYEKL, per germline. V shed 6 bases, J shed 1 base, and the junction held 6 bases outside the gene matches.

The J gene is TRBJ2-2, the V gene TRBV11-2; weak D call: TRBD1 (5 bases). Germline V gene sequence: CDR1 SGHAT, CDR2 FQNNGV. The CDR3 length is 13 residues. Trimming took 4 bases from V and 6 from J, leaving 9 bases between them. The CDR3 DNA follows: TGTGCCAGCAGCTCGTCGACAGCCGGGGAGCTGTTTTTT. It yields the protein CASSSSTAGELFF.

V usage is TRBV12-3 or TRBV12-4 and J usage is TRBJ2-7; 12 bases are a match to TRBD2. The CDR3 consists of 13 residues. V gave up 6 bases and J gave up 6 bases; unmatched junction bases: 3. The CDR3 loop is CASSRLAGAEQYF. The CDR3 bases are TGTGCCAGCAGCAGACTAGCGGGAGCCGAGCAGTACTTC.

This chain joins TRBV19 and TRBJ1-2; TRBD1 matches at 7 bases. Germline trimming cut 3 bases from V and 4 bases from J; bases unmatched to any gene: 5. The CDR3 contains 14 residues. Germline V gene sequence: CDR1 LNHDA, CDR2 SQIVND (reference sequence). The CDR3 is CASSMRGGPYGYTF. As DNA, the CDR3 is TGTGCCAGTAGTATGAGAGGGGGCCCCTATGGCTACACCTTC.

The genes are TRBV6-5 and TRBJ2-7, with 10 bases identical to TRBD1. The CDR3 has 15 residues. Trimming at V came to 5 bases and at J to 3 bases, leaving 7 bases not matched to a gene. Germline CDR1 reads MNHEY; CDR2 reads SVGAGI. CDR3 coding DNA: TGTGCCAGCAGTCCCGACAGGGGGCGAAACTACGAGCAGTACTTC. Protein product: CASSPDRGRNYEQYF.

The V gene is TRBV11-3, the J gene TRBJ2-5; 7 nucleotides align to TRBD2. This CDR3 has 15 residues. Trimming at V came to 5 bases and at J to 0 bases, leaving 6 bases not matched to a gene. CDR1 SGHNT and CDR2 YENEEA come from the germline V gene. CDR3 sequence: CASSPGTTNQETQYF. The CDR3 nucleotides are TGTGCCAGCAGCCCGGGGACTACTAACCAAGAGACCCAGTACTTC.

The chain has TRBV6-1 and TRBJ1-1, with 8 nucleotides matching TRBD1. Germline CDR1 is MNHNS and CDR2 is SASEGT. Unmatched junction bases numbered 6, after V lost 0 bases and J lost 9 bases. This CDR3 has 14 amino acids. The CDR3 DNA reads as TGTGCCAGCAGTGAAGCTTTGCAGGGGGCCCAAGCTTTCTTT. Protein product: CASSEALQGAQAFF.

This chain connects TRBV6-1 to TRBJ2-3, with D perhaps matching TRBD1 (5 bases). V lost 1 base, J lost 2 bases, and 10 bases lay in between. Germline assignment: CDR1 MNHNS and CDR2 SASEGT. The CDR3 runs to 15 residues. Here the CDR3 DNA reads TGTGCCAGCAGTGAAGTTCGACAGTTCACAGATACGCAGTATTTT. This encodes CASSEVRQFTDTQYF.

This chain's CDR3 is CASSLGRSGELFF. The CDR3, as DNA: TGTGCCAGCAGCTTGGGGAGGTCCGGGGAGCTGTTTTTT. The V call is TRBV5-4, the J call TRBJ2-2; TRBD2 might be the D (5 bases). Trimming stripped 0 bases from V and 6 bases from J, with 6 bases between. This CDR3 comprises 13 residues. CDR1 is SGHNT and CDR2 is YYREEE in the germline V gene (reference sequence).

V gene TRBV2 combines with J gene TRBJ2-1; 9 bases are a match to TRBD2. After removal of 7 bases from V and 15 bases from J, the junction contained 13 bases not matched to a gene. Germline CDR1 SNHLY, CDR2 FYNNEI. CDR3 length: 13 residues. The CDR3 sequence is CASKMDSGSFWFF. In DNA, the CDR3 is TGTGCCAGCAAGATGGATAGCGGGAGTTTTTGGTTCTTC.

V gene TRBV5-1 combines with J gene TRBJ1-2; the D is unclear. The CDR3 is 13 amino acids. Germline CDR1 reads SGHRS; CDR2 reads YFSETQ. The V and J ends lost 2 bases and 8 bases respectively, with 13 bases between them. CDR3 residues: CASSFAGSRGYTF. CDR3 nucleotides: TGCGCCAGCAGCTTCGCGGGGTCAAGAGGCTACACCTTC.